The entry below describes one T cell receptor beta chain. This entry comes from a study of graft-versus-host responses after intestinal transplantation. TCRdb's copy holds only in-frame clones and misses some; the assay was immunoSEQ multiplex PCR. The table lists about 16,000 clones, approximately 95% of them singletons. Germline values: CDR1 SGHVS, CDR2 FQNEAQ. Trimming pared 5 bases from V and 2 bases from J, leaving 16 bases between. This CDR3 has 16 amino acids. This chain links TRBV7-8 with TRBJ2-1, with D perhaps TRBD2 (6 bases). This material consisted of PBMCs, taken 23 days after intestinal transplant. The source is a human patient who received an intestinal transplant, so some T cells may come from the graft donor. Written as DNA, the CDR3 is TGTGCCAGCAGCCTAAGTTGGCGGGAAGCCTACAATGAGCAGTTCTTC. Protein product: CASSLSWREAYNEQFF.